This TCR beta chain was obtained from a study of shared clonotypes between healthy human individuals. Each subset's genomic DNA was split evenly across several immunoSEQ plates. Sorted-subset replicate PCRs used 150 to 200 ng of genomic DNA. This amount corresponded to approximately 30,000 T cell genomes. This table comes from immunoSEQ multiplex PCR, and its TCRdb copy is limited to in-frame clones, with some not included. The data show about 2 million clones, with just under 95% seen just once and more than 0.95% held by the top ten. The V end was cut by 5 bases, the J end by 9 bases, with 7 bases between. This CDR3 contains 10 residues. Germline assignment: CDR1 SGHNT and CDR2 YENEEA. In the naive CD8 group, cells lacked CD45RO and were positively selected for CCR7, so terminally differentiated effector memory CD45RA+ cells were left out.

This TCR was recovered from a man between 18 and 35 years old in good health. The chain links TRBV11-3 to TRBJ2-5, with no clear D. The sample comprised naive CD8+ T cells sorted from blood. The CDR3 DNA is TGTGCCAGCAGCCAGGCGGCCCAGTACTTC. Translating gives CASSQAAQYF.